Only one count was recorded for the clone carrying this T cell receptor beta chain. Its antigen is undetermined. The PCR had 60 Vbeta and 13 Jbeta primers. Original processing notes: A later analysis counted some 87 million unique TCR beta chains, some 12 million shared. Assay: immunoSEQ multiplex PCR; the TCRdb copy retains only in-frame clones and omits some. That table is the source of V, J and clone size, and D and trimming were worked out from the DNA. The table includes some 110,000 clones, approximately 80% detected once. These data come from a study of cytomegalovirus exposure and HLA in healthy donors. Study at large: Earlier, some 180 million T cells were analyzed, and fewer than 120 million unique TCR beta sequences were found among them. Notes on the study in general: As was reported, the HLA-A and HLA-B alleles of most subjects were accurately predicted from TCR beta sequences.

CDR1 is GTSNPN and CDR2 is SVGIG in the germline V gene (reference sequence). V lost 0 bases and J lost 5, with 11 bases in between. The CDR3 consists of 14 residues. The sequence derives from a man aged 45-60 years in good health and CMV-seropositive. The V call is TRBV30, the J call TRBJ1-3, with a tentative D call TRBD1 (5 bases). Sequences were obtained from PBMCs. The DNA of the CDR3 is TGTGCCTGGAGTGTAAGGGCAGGGAGAAACACCATATATTTT. This encodes CAWSVRAGRNTIYF.